This passage covers 7 T cell receptor beta chains from one sample sequenced in a study of long-term antiretroviral therapy in people with HIV. The immunoSEQ assay was v3.0, run at survey level. Profiling relied on immunoSEQ multiplex PCR, and the TCRdb table lists in-frame clones only, not all of them. The table lists about 11,000 clones, about four fifths of them singletons. The starting material was unsorted PBMCs, obtained 1.2 years after starting antiretroviral therapy. The receptors were gathered from a man aged 35 to 55 with HIV.

The CDR3 nucleotides are TGTGCCAGCAGGCCTACCGGGACGAACTACGAGCAGTACTTC. It encodes CASRPTGTNYEQYF. This chain uses TRBV5-5 with TRBJ2-7, with D perhaps matching TRBD1 or TRBD2 (5 bases each). This CDR3 is 14 amino acids long. Trimming pared 5 bases from V and 3 bases from J, leaving 15 bases between. Germline V gives CDR1 SGHKS, CDR2 YYEKEE (reference sequence). The full variable domain, completed using reference TRBV5-5 and TRBJ2-7, is DAGVTQSPTHLIKTRGQQVTLRCSPISGHKSVSWYQQVLGQGPQFIFQYYEKEERGRGNFPDRFSARQFPNYSSELNVNALLLGDSALYLCASRPTGTNYEQYFGPGTRLTVT.

V gene TRBV7-7 combines with J gene TRBJ2-2; D remains ambiguous. V dropped 8 bases and J dropped 1 base, with 5 bases sitting between them. The CDR3 totals 12 residues. The germline gives CDR1 SSHAT, CDR2 FNYEAQ (reference sequence). DNA of the CDR3: TGTGCCAGCCAGCGGAACACCGGGGAGCTGTTTTTT. Protein product: CASQRNTGELFF.

This chain connects TRBV11-3 to TRBJ2-3; D remains unclear. Germline-derived CDR1 and CDR2 are SGHNT and YENEEA. This CDR3 contains 14 residues. The V end lost 0 bases, the J end lost 4 bases, and 8 bases lay between the germline ends. The CDR3 DNA sequence: TGTGCCAGCAGCTTAGATGGTTCTTCAGATACGCAGTATTTT. The encoded protein is CASSLDGSSDTQYF.

The chain links TRBV9 to TRBJ1-3, with no clear D. Germline V gene sequence: CDR1 SGDLS, CDR2 YYNGEE. The V gene lost 0 bases and the J gene lost 0 bases, with 4 bases spanning the gap. The CDR3 is 14 residues long. CDR3 loop: CASSVENSGNTIYF. DNA of the CDR3: TGTGCCAGCAGCGTAGAGAACTCTGGAAACACCATATATTTT.

This chain links TRBV7-6 with TRBJ2-2; 7 bases fit TRBD1. The germline gives CDR1 SGHVS, CDR2 FNYEAQ. V was clipped by 5 bases and J by 7 bases; unmatched bases: 7. This CDR3 is 14 amino acids long. This chain's CDR3 is CASSPLQGSGELFF. The CDR3 region has the DNA TGTGCCAGCAGCCCACTACAGGGGAGCGGGGAGCTGTTTTTT. Complete variable domain (other parts from reference TRBV7-6 and TRBJ2-2): GAGVSQSPRYKVTKRGQDVALRCDPISGHVSLYWYRQALGQGPEFLTYFNYEAQQDKSGLPNDRFSAERPEGSISTLTIQRTEQRDSAMYRCASSPLQGSGELFFGEGSRLTVL.

This clone was observed once. The V and J genes are TRBV4-1 and TRBJ1-2; D unresolved. Germline V gene lookup returns CDR1 MGHRA and CDR2 YSYEKL. The CDR3 covers 15 residues. Trimming took off 0 bases at V and 2 bases at J, with 10 bases between the two ends. The CDR3 loop reads CASSQERQLNYGYTF. The CDR3, as DNA: TGCGCCAGCAGCCAAGAGAGGCAACTCAACTATGGCTACACCTTC.

Of note for this clone: Other DNA variants within this sample encode the same CDR3. The chain couples TRBV4-3 to TRBJ2-2; 12 bases line up with TRBD1. The CDR3 covers 17 residues. CDR1 is LGHNA and CDR2 is YSLEER in the germline V gene. The J segment lost 4 bases and the V segment lost 3 bases, leaving 6 bases of the junction unmatched. This chain's CDR3 is CASSQPGQGARTGELFF. The CDR3 nucleotides read TGCGCCAGCAGCCAGCCGGGACAGGGGGCGCGCACCGGGGAGCTGTTTTTT.